The T cell receptor (beta chain) described here comes from a study of Ad26.COV2.S vaccination and SARS-CoV-2 variants. Study-level background: Once, or twice with 56 days between doses, Ad26.COV2.S was given intramuscularly.

Indicated treatment: about 20 received Ad26.COV2.S at low or high dose, single or two shots; 5 received placebo; per-sample allocation not given. Sample collection was performed on day 63 after the first vaccine or placebo injection. Expression of Wuhan-strain SARS-CoV-2 spike came from the Ad26 vector that formed the vaccine. Data came from immunoSEQ multiplex PCR; TCRdb stores just in-frame clones and leaves some out. The data contain around 250,000 clones, about 87% of them seen just once; the ten biggest clones take up about 3.5%. In the case of this clone: Its antigen remains unidentified.

Findings and limits, study-wide: Total T cell responses, in the TCR breadth and depth analyses, may have been underestimated.

Germline V lookup: CDR1 LGHDT, CDR2 YNNKEL (reference sequence). V lost 0 bases to trimming and J lost 10 bases, with 19 bases between them. The CDR3 loop spans 17 amino acids. This sequence joins TRBV3-1 (or the pseudogene TRBV3-2) and TRBJ1-6; maybe TRBD1 (6 bases). This TCR came from a person aged 18-65 years who received the Ad26.COV2.S COVID-19 vaccine or a placebo. This specimen consisted of peripheral blood, obtained in a trial of Ad26.COV2.S vaccine versus placebo. CDR3 residues: CASSQDKGVRGWSPLHF. CDR3 coding DNA: TGTGCCAGCAGCCAAGATAAGGGGGTACGGGGGTGGTCACCCCTCCACTTT.